One T cell receptor beta chain is described in this entry. This sample was taken from a study of blood T cell repertoires in COVID-19. Study at large: Spain, Italy and the United States supplied samples that represented acute and convalescent COVID-19. Sample material is recorded as cDNA or gDNA derived from T cells, B-cell-depleted T cells, or PBMCs.

Looked up from germline, CDR1 is LGHDT and CDR2 is YNNKEL (reference sequence). There are 17 residues in the CDR3. V dropped 0 bases and J dropped 7 bases, with 22 bases sitting between them. Under the authors' procedure: Counts of nucleated cells, estimated from reference gene primer amplification, were obtained. Clones were read by immunoSEQ multiplex PCR, and TCRdb kept only the in-frame ones, dropping some. The V and J calls and the clone size are those of that table, but D and trimming were determined from the DNA. The repertoire holds some 43,000 clones, with about 89% as singletons. The receptor's source is a human donor in a cohort sampled during active COVID-19. The sequenced sample was peripheral blood. V gene TRBV3-1 (or the pseudogene TRBV3-2) combines with J gene TRBJ2-7; the D gene is possibly TRBD2 (6 bases). CDR3 sequence: CASSQDSSGRLPIEQYF. DNA for the CDR3: TGTGCCAGCAGCCAAGATAGTAGCGGTCGACTTCCGATAGAGCAGTACTTC.